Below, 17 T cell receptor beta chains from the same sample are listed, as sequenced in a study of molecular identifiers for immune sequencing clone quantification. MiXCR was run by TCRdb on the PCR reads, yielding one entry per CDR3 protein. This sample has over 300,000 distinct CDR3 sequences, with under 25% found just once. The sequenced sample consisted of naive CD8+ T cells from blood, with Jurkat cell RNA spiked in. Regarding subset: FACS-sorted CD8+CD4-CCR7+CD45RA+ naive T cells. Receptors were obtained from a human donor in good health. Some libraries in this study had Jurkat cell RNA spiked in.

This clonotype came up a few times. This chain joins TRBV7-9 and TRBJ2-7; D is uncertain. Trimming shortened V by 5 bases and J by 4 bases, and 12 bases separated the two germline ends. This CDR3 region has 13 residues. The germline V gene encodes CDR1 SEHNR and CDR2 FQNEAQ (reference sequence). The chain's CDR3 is CASSPELVYEQYF. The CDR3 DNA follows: TGTGCCAGCAGCCCAGAATTAGTATACGAGCAGTACTTC.

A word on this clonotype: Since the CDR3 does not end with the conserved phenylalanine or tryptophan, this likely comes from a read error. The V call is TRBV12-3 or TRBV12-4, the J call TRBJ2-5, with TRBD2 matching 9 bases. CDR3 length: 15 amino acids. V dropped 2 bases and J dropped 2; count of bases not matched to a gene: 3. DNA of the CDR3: TGTGCCAGCAGTTTAAGGCGGGAGGGGCAAGAGACCCAGTACTCC. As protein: CASSLRREGQETQYS.

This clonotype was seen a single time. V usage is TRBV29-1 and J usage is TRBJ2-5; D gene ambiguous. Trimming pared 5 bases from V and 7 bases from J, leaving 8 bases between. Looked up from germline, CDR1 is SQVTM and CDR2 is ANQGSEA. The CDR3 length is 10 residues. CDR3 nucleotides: TGCAGCGTTATCTCCGGGACCCAGTACTTC. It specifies CSVISGTQYF.

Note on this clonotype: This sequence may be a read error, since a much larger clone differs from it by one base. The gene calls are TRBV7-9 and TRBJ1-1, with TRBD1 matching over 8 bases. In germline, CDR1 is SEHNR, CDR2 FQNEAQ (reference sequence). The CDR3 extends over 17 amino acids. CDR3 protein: CASSPGDRGRVNTGAFF. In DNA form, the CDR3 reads TGTGCCAGCAGCCCCGGAGACAGGGGTCGGGTGAACACTGGAGCTTTCTTT.

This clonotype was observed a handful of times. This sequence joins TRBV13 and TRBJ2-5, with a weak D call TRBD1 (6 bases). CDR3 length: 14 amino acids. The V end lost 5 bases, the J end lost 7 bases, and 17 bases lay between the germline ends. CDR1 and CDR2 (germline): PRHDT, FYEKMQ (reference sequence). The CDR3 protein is CASSPDDQGRTQYF. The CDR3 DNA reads TGTGCCAGCAGCCCAGATGATCAGGGGCGGACCCAGTACTTC.

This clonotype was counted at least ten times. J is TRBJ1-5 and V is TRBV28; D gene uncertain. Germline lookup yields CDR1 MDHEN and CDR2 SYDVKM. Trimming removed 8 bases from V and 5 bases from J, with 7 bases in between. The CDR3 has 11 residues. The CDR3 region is CASRTDQPQHF. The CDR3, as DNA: TGTGCCAGCCGAACCGATCAGCCCCAGCATTTT. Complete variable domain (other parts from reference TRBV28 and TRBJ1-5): DVKVTQSSRYLVKRTGEKVFLECVQDMDHENMFWYRQDPGLGLRLIYFSYDVKMKEKGDIPEGYSVSREKKERFSLILESASTNQTSMYLCASRTDQPQHFGDGTRLSIL.

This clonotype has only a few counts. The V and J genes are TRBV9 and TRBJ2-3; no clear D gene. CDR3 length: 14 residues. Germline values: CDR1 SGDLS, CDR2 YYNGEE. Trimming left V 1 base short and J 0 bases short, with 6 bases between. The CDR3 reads CASSVLGSTDTQYF. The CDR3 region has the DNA TGTGCCAGCAGCGTACTGGGAAGCACAGATACGCAGTATTTT.

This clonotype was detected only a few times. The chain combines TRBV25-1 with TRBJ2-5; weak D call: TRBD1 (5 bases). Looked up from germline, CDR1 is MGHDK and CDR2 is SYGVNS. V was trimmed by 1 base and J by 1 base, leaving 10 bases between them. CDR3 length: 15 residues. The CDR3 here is CASSELADTQETQYF. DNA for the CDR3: TGTGCCAGCAGTGAATTGGCGGACACCCAAGAGACCCAGTACTTC.

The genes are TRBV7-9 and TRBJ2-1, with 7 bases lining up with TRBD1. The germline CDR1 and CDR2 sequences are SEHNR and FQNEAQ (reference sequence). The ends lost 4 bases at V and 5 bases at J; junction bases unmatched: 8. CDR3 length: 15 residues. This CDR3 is CASSSQGGQDNEQFF. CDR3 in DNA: TGTGCCAGCAGCTCCCAAGGGGGCCAGGACAATGAGCAGTTCTTC.

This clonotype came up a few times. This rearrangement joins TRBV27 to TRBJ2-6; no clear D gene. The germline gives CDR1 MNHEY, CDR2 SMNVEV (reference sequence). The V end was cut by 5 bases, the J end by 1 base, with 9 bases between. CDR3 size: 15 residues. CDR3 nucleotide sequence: TGTGCCAGCAGTCCACGGTTTTCTGGGGCCAACGTCCTGACTTTC. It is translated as CASSPRFSGANVLTF. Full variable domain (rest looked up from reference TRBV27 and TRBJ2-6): EAQVTQNPRYLITVTGKKLTVTCSQNMNHEYMSWYRQDPGLGLRQIYYSMNVEVTDKGDVPEGYKVSRKEKRNFPLILESPSPNQTSLYFCASSPRFSGANVLTFGAGSRLTVL.

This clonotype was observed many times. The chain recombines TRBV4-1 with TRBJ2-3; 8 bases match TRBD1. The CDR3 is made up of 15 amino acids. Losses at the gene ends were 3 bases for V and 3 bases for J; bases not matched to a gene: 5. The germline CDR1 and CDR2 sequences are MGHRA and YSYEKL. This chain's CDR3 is CASSQTGAETDTQYF. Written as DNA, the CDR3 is TGCGCCAGCAGCCAGACAGGGGCCGAGACAGATACGCAGTATTTT.

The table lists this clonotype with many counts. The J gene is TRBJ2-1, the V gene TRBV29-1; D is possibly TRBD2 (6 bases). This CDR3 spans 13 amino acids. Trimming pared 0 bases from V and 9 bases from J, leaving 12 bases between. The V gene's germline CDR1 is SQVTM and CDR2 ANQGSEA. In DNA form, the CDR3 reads TGCAGCGTTGAAGAGGGGGGTAGGGCTGAGCAGTTCTTC. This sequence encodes CSVEEGGRAEQFF.

The CDR3 DNA is TGTGCCAGCAGCTTGGGACCGCACTACGAGCAGTACTTC. Its translation is CASSLGPHYEQYF. J is TRBJ2-7 and V is TRBV7-9; perhaps D is TRBD1 or TRBD2 (5 bases each). With 3 bases removed from V and 3 bases from J, the gap between germline ends came to 9 bases. The CDR3 covers 13 residues. Germline lookup yields CDR1 SEHNR and CDR2 FQNEAQ (reference sequence).

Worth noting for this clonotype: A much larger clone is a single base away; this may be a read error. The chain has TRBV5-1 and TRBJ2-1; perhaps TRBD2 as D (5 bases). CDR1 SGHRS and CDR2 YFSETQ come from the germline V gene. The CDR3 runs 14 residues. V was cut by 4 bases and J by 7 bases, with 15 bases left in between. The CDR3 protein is CASSQEVATNEQFF. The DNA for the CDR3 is TGCGCCAGCAGCCAGGAGGTCGCGACGAATGAGCAGTTCTTC.

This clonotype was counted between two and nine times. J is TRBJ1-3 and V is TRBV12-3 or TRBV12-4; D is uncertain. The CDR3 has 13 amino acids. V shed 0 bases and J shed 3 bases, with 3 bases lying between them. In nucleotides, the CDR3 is TGTGCCAGCAGTTTAGCGATTGGAAACACCATATATTTT. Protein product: CASSLAIGNTIYF.

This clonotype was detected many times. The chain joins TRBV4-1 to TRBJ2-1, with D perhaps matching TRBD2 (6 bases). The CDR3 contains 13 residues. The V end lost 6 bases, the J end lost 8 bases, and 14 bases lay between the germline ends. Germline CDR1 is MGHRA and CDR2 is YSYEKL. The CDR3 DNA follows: TGCGCCAGCAGTCAAAGATCGGGGGATGAGCAGTTCTTC. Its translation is CASSQRSGDEQFF.

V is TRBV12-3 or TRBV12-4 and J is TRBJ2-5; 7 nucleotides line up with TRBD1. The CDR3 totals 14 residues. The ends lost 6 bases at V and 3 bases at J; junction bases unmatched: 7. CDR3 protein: CASSHRQGKETQYF. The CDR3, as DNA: TGTGCCAGCAGCCATAGACAGGGAAAAGAGACCCAGTACTTC.